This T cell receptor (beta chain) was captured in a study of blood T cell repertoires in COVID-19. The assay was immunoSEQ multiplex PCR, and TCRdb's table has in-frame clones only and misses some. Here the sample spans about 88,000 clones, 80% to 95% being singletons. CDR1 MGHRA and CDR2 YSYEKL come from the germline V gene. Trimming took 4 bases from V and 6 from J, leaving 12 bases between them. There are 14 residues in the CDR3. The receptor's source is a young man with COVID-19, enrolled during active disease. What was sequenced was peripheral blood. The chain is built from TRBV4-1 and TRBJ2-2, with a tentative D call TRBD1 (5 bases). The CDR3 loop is CASSRTLLPGELFF. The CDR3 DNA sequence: TGCGCCAGCAGCCGGACACTTTTGCCCGGGGAGCTGTTTTTT.